This is a list of T cell receptor beta chains from one sample in a study of shared clonotypes between healthy human individuals. Libraries were prepared by immunoSEQ multiplex PCR; TCRdb keeps only in-frame clonotypes and omits some of them. The data show about 980,000 clones, less than 85% seen once. The sequencing sample was made of memory CD4+ T cells sorted from blood. The receptors were gathered from a man between 18 and 29 years old in good health. Both conserved end residues are part of each CDR3. D genes are given only for firm matches. The size entry is marked missing in some rows and otherwise reads once, few, many or a size class.

d_call j_call clone_size v_call cdr3_length cdr3_aa cdr3_nt
TRBD2 TRBJ2-5 - TRBV2 17 CASSARGTSGFQETQYF TGTGCCAGCAGTGCCCGAGGGACTAGCGGGTTCCAAGAGACCCAGTACTTC
- TRBJ1-3 few TRBV27 15 CASSLSGLNGNTIYF TGTGCCAGCAGTTTATCAGGGCTAAACGGAAACACCATATATTTT
TRBD2 TRBJ2-5 - TRBV4-1 15 CASRPMERGQETQYF TGCGCCAGCAGACCGATGGAGCGGGGGCAAGAGACCCAGTACTTC
TRBD2 TRBJ2-3 few TRBV7-2 16 CASSETSLLVSDTQYF TGTGCCAGCAGCGAGACTAGCCTCCTGGTGTCGGATACGCAGTATTTT
TRBD2 TRBJ2-1 - TRBV10-3 14 CAIRASGGANEQFF TGTGCCATCAGGGCTAGCGGGGGGGCCAATGAGCAGTTCTTC
- TRBJ1-2 - TRBV30 12 CAWSIVTNGYTF TGTGCCTGGAGTATTGTCACTAATGGCTACACCTTC
- TRBJ2-1 once TRBV9 15 CASSVTLDPSNEQFF TGTGCCAGCAGCGTGACGTTGGACCCGTCAAATGAGCAGTTCTTC
TRBD2 TRBJ2-4 - TRBV5-4 15 CASSPSGGAGNIQYF TGTGCCAGCAGCCCGAGCGGGGGGGCAGGAAACATTCAGTACTTC
TRBD1 TRBJ2-4 - TRBV5-1 14 CASSTGTGDPVQYF TGCGCCAGCAGCACAGGGACAGGGGATCCCGTTCAGTACTTC
- TRBJ1-1 - TRBV30 12 CAWSGGGTEAFF TGTGCCTGGAGTGGGGGAGGCACTGAAGCTTTCTTT
TRBD2 TRBJ2-7 - TRBV6-5 15 CASSLSSGGTYEQYF TGTGCCAGCAGCCTATCTAGCGGGGGGACCTACGAGCAGTACTTC
- TRBJ1-2 - TRBV30 15 CAWNGPSGSAGGYTF TGTGCCTGGAACGGCCCGAGCGGCTCGGCGGGAGGCTACACCTTC
TRBD2 TRBJ2-2 once TRBV14 16 CASSQRRGGTTGELFF TGTGCCAGCAGCCAACGGCGGGGGGGAACTACCGGGGAGCTGTTTTTT
- TRBJ2-5 - TRBV30 15 CAWSVPGRGSETQYF TGTGCCTGGAGTGTCCCCGGCAGGGGCAGTGAGACCCAGTACTTC
- TRBJ1-1 - TRBV30 13 CAWSTNLQFEAFF TGTGCCTGGAGTACAAACCTACAGTTTGAAGCTTTCTTT
- TRBJ2-3 - TRBV29-1 16 CSVEGLERTSTDTQYF TGCAGCGTTGAGGGGCTCGAACGGACTAGCACAGATACGCAGTATTTT
TRBD2 TRBJ2-3 - TRBV5-4 15 CASSLGGGAIDTQYF TGTGCCAGCAGCTTGGGCGGGGGGGCCATAGATACGCAGTATTTT
- TRBJ1-4 - TRBV5-1 15 CASSLGQTTNEKLFF TGCGCCAGCAGCTTGGGACAGACAACTAATGAAAAACTGTTTTTT
- TRBJ2-7 few TRBV9 13 CASSVDPLQEQYF TGTGCCAGCAGCGTAGATCCCTTACAAGAGCAGTACTTC
- TRBJ2-7 - TRBV11-2 14 CASSLAGAFYEQYF TGTGCCAGCAGCTTAGCGGGAGCCTTTTACGAGCAGTACTTC
- TRBJ2-7 - TRBV5-1 13 CASMGESTYEQYF TGCGCCAGCATGGGTGAGAGTACCTACGAGCAGTACTTC
- TRBJ2-2 once TRBV10-2 16 CASSWARAANTGELFF TGCGCCAGCTCCTGGGCACGGGCAGCGAACACCGGGGAGCTGTTTTTT
TRBD1 TRBJ1-6 - TRBV5-1 16 CASSPGGQGTNSPLHF TGCGCCAGCAGCCCAGGAGGACAGGGAACAAATTCACCCCTCCACTTT
- TRBJ2-7 - TRBV5-6 13 CASSLAGLGEQYF TGTGCCAGCAGCTTGGCAGGGTTGGGGGAGCAGTACTTC
- TRBJ2-1 once TRBV25-1 15 CASSESDWTNNEQFF TGTGCCAGCAGTGAATCAGACTGGACCAACAATGAGCAGTTCTTC
- TRBJ1-1 few TRBV29-1 15 CSVAINGGGNTEAFF TGCAGCGTTGCCATAAATGGAGGGGGAAACACTGAAGCTTTCTTT
TRBD1 TRBJ2-3 once TRBV29-1 13 CSVWTGGTDTQYF TGCAGCGTTTGGACAGGGGGCACAGATACGCAGTATTTT
- TRBJ1-2 - TRBV29-1 13 CSVFTGKRGGYTF TGCAGCGTGTTCACAGGGAAGAGGGGTGGCTACACCTTC
- TRBJ1-4 - TRBV6-1 14 CASSHRDLGEKLFF TGTGCCAGCAGCCACCGGGACCTGGGGGAAAAACTGTTTTTT
- TRBJ2-3 - TRBV30 14 CAWTGRLSTDTQYF TGTGCCTGGACTGGACGGCTCAGCACAGATACGCAGTATTTT
- TRBJ1-1 - TRBV2 15 CASRGTLGLSTEAFF TGTGCCAGCAGAGGGACCCTAGGATTGAGCACTGAAGCTTTCTTT
- TRBJ2-7 - TRBV6-5 14 CASRYSGPSDEQYF TGTGCCAGCCGATATTCGGGCCCCTCCGACGAGCAGTACTTC
TRBD1 TRBJ1-6 many TRBV7-2 15 CASSQQGQKDSPLHF TGTGCCAGCAGCCAACAGGGACAGAAAGACTCACCCCTCCACTTT
TRBD1 TRBJ1-2 - TRBV5-4 14 CASSLQGARGGYTF TGTGCCAGCAGCTTGCAGGGGGCAAGAGGAGGCTACACCTTC
TRBD2 TRBJ2-3 - TRBV5-4 15 CASSFSGSRTDTQYF TGTGCCAGCAGCTTTAGCGGGAGCCGCACAGATACGCAGTATTTT
TRBD1 TRBJ1-5 few TRBV28 14 CASRQQGPNQPQHF TGTGCCAGCAGACAACAGGGGCCGAATCAGCCCCAGCATTTT
TRBD1 TRBJ1-4 few TRBV2 14 CASSGSGTGEKLFF TGTGCCAGCAGTGGAAGCGGGACAGGGGAAAAACTGTTTTTT
TRBD2 TRBJ2-2 - TRBV2 15 CASSIAGAPGGELFF TGTGCCAGCAGTATAGCGGGGGCTCCCGGCGGGGAGCTGTTTTTT
- TRBJ1-1 - TRBV7-2 14 CASSYRSQNTEAFF TGTGCCAGCAGCTACAGGTCCCAGAACACTGAAGCTTTCTTT
- TRBJ1-5 - TRBV4-1 15 CASSQGGGSNQPQHF TGCGCCAGCAGCCAGGGGGGCGGTAGCAATCAGCCCCAGCATTTT
- TRBJ2-5 - TRBV19 13 CASREAGKETQYF TGTGCCAGTAGGGAGGCAGGCAAGGAGACCCAGTACTTC
- TRBJ2-1 few TRBV28 17 CASSPLLVSSSYNEQFF TGTGCCAGCAGTCCCCTCTTGGTCTCGAGCTCCTACAATGAGCAGTTCTTC
- TRBJ2-7 - TRBV2 12 CAIQGLSYEQYF TGTGCCATCCAGGGACTCTCTTACGAGCAGTACTTC
- TRBJ2-7 - TRBV20-1 10 CSANRDEQYF TGCAGTGCTAACAGGGACGAGCAGTACTTC
- TRBJ2-1 - TRBV5-1 17 CASSLVAGPSSYNEQFF TGCGCCAGCAGCTTGGTGGCGGGTCCTAGCTCCTACAATGAGCAGTTCTTC
- TRBJ2-5 - TRBV14 14 CASSQLDYQETQYF TGTGCCAGCAGCCAATTAGACTACCAAGAGACCCAGTACTTC
TRBD2 TRBJ2-5 - TRBV5-4 17 CASSLTLLAGGIETQYF TGTGCCAGCAGCTTGACATTACTAGCGGGGGGGATCGAGACCCAGTACTTC
TRBD1 TRBJ1-2 - TRBV28 14 CASTTPDRPGGYTF TGTGCCAGCACGACCCCGGACAGGCCAGGTGGCTACACCTTC
- TRBJ1-1 - TRBV5-6 13 CASSYPPDEKAFF TGTGCCAGCAGTTATCCACCCGATGAGAAAGCTTTCTTT
- TRBJ1-1 - TRBV21-1 15 CASSKGRGRDTEAFF TGTGCCAGCAGCAAAGGTAGGGGGCGCGACACTGAAGCTTTCTTT
TRBD2 TRBJ2-1 - TRBV10-3 16 CAISARLAGEYNEQFF TGTGCCATCAGTGCCCGACTAGCGGGGGAATACAATGAGCAGTTCTTC
- TRBJ1-1 - TRBV7-2 15 CASSLVGSLNTEAFF TGTGCCAGCAGCTTAGTGGGCAGTTTGAACACTGAAGCTTTCTTT
TRBD1 TRBJ1-2 - TRBV5-1 15 CASSLAQGAKYGYTF TGCGCCAGCAGCTTGGCACAGGGGGCGAAGTATGGCTACACCTTC
TRBD1 TRBJ1-1 once TRBV7-9 14 CASSRTGMNTEAFF TGTGCCAGCAGTAGGACAGGCATGAACACTGAAGCTTTCTTT
TRBD2 TRBJ2-5 - TRBV2 15 CASSERGSGGETQYF TGTGCCAGCAGTGAAAGGGGAAGCGGGGGGGAGACCCAGTACTTC
TRBD2 TRBJ2-5 once TRBV5-1 15 CASSSGGPEGETQYF TGCGCCAGCAGCAGCGGGGGACCTGAGGGGGAGACCCAGTACTTC
TRBD1 TRBJ1-6 - TRBV18 17 CASSISTRDRAYSPLHF TGTGCCAGCTCAATCTCTACCAGGGACAGGGCTTATTCACCCCTCCACTTT
- TRBJ1-1 - TRBV2 14 CASSYTGGNTEAFF TGTGCCAGCAGTTATACAGGTGGGAACACTGAAGCTTTCTTT
- TRBJ1-5 - TRBV19 15 CASSGEGIVNQPQHF TGTGCCAGTAGCGGGGAGGGCATTGTCAATCAGCCCCAGCATTTT
TRBD1 TRBJ2-1 - TRBV4-2 15 CASSQGQGSYNEQFF TGTGCCAGCAGCCAAGGACAGGGCTCCTACAATGAGCAGTTCTTC